This TCR beta chain was sequenced in a study of T cell changes during pregnancy in multiple sclerosis. CDR1 is SNHLY and CDR2 is FYNNEI in the germline V gene. The V end lost 3 bases, the J end lost 2 bases, and 9 bases lay between the germline ends. This CDR3 is built from 14 residues. Clones were read by immunoSEQ multiplex PCR, and TCRdb kept only the in-frame ones, dropping some. The repertoire holds around 71,000 clones, with around 92% as singletons. The chain carries TRBV2 and TRBJ2-3; a weak D match, TRBD2 (6 bases). The clonotype originates from a female donor with multiple sclerosis, enrolled in a pregnancy study. The material was peripheral blood, obtained after pregnancy. The CDR3 DNA follows: TGTGCCAGCAGTGACCGGGACTTCACAGATACGCAGTATTTT. Translation: CASSDRDFTDTQYF.